This TCR beta chain originates from a study of cytomegalovirus exposure and HLA in healthy donors. Study-level points and caveats: Cytomegalovirus status was reportedly diagnosed by the classifier with high sensitivity and specificity.

The PCR used 60 Vbeta and 13 Jbeta primers. TCRdb's copy holds only in-frame clones and misses some; the assay was immunoSEQ multiplex PCR. Among about 140,000 clones listed, around 80% were seen once. In its sample, this clone was seen once. Its target is not known. The clonotype comes from a woman aged 40 to 55 in good health and CMV-seronegative. What was sequenced was PBMCs.

CDR3 sequence reads: CASSDTPGSSKLFF. The CDR3 coding sequence is TGTGCCAGCAGTGACACCCCCGGGAGTTCAAAACTGTTTTTT. This sequence joins TRBV6-4 and TRBJ1-4; D is ambiguous. Germline lookup yields CDR1 MRHNA and CDR2 SNTAGT. This CDR3 region has 14 residues. V was clipped by 2 bases and J by 10 bases, with 14 bases between them.